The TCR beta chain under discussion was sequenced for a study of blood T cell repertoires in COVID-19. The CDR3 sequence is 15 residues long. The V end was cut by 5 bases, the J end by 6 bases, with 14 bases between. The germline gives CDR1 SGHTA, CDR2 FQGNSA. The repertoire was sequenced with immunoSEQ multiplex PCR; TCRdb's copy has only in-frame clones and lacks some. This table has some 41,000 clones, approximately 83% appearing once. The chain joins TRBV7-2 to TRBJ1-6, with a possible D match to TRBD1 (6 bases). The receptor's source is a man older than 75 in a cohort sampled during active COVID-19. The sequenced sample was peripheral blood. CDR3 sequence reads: CASSPDRKFNSPLHF. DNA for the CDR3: TGTGCCAGCAGCCCCGACAGGAAATTTAATTCACCCCTCCACTTT.